This TCR beta chain is drawn from a study of CD8+ T cells in alopecia areata. Overall study context: It was oral tofacitinib, at 5 to 10 mg twice daily, that treated patients received. Tofacitinib administration persisted for 6 to 18 months, succeeded by 6 months off drug.

This CDR3 region has 14 residues. Trimming pared 2 bases from V and 3 bases from J, leaving 11 bases between. CDR1 and CDR2 (germline): SGHRS, YFSETQ. General study points: For lesional scalp, especially alopecia totalis/universalis, clonality was higher than in normal scalp.

RNA was isolated and reverse transcribed to cDNA, the sequencing template. The table came from immunoSEQ multiplex PCR; TCRdb's copy has only in-frame clones and leaves some out. Among around 100,000 clones listed, about two fifths were seen once. Comments on this clone: What it recognizes is unknown.

The chain employs TRBV5-1 and TRBJ2-5; maybe TRBD2 (6 bases). Specimen: CD4+ T cells sorted from blood. The sequence came from a human donor with alopecia areata. In nucleotides, the CDR3 is TGCGCCAGCAGCTTACAGCCGGGGGAAGAGACCCAGTACTTC. Amino acids: CASSLQPGEETQYF.